This T cell receptor (beta chain) was sequenced during a study of blood T cell repertoires in COVID-19. For the study at large: Sites in the United States, Italy and Spain provided acute and convalescent COVID-19 samples. Sample material is recorded as cDNA or gDNA derived from T cells, B-cell-depleted T cells, or PBMCs.

V lost 0 bases to trimming and J lost 1 base, with 10 bases between them. This CDR3 spans 15 amino acids. Germline V gives CDR1 SGDLS, CDR2 YYNGEE. Only in-frame clones appear in the TCRdb table, and some are missing; sequencing was by immunoSEQ multiplex PCR. The sample carries 170,000 or so clones, almost 85% recorded once. This rearrangement joins TRBV9 to TRBJ1-1, with D perhaps TRBD1 (6 bases). Sequencing input: peripheral blood. This clonotype was obtained from a man between 18 and 29 years old with active or convalescent COVID-19. The CDR3 DNA follows: TGTGCCAGCAGCGTAGAGGCCAGGGGGAACACTGAAGCTTTCTTT. It translates to CASSVEARGNTEAFF. Full variable domain (rest looked up from reference TRBV9 and TRBJ1-1): DSGVTQTPKHLITATGQRVTLRCSPRSGDLSVYWYQQSLDQGLQFLIQYYNGEERAKGNILERFSAQQFPDLHSELNLSSLELGDSALYFCASSVEARGNTEAFFGQGTRLTVV.